These 23 T cell receptor beta chains were sequenced from one sample in a study of blood T cell repertoires in COVID-19. The protocol was immunoSEQ multiplex PCR, while the TCRdb copy is restricted to in-frame clones and leaves out a portion. The sample includes 64,000 or so clones, 60% to 80% of them seen just once. Sequencing was done on a sample of peripheral blood. These receptors originate from a man at least 80 years old with acute or convalescent COVID-19.

This clone was recorded a few times. The gene calls are TRBV11-2 and TRBJ2-5, with 11 bases aligning to TRBD2. This CDR3 is 17 amino acids long. The germline V gene has CDR1 SGHAT and CDR2 FQNNGV. Trimming at V came to 4 bases and at J to 2 bases, leaving 9 bases not matched to a gene. The CDR3 here is CASSSTILAGGQETQYF. Here the CDR3 DNA reads TGTGCCAGCAGCTCAACGATCCTAGCGGGGGGTCAAGAGACCCAGTACTTC.

V and J are TRBV5-4 and TRBJ2-3, with TRBD1 matching over 9 bases. J was trimmed by 6 bases and V by 1 base; bases with no gene match: 9. The CDR3 has 16 amino acids. From germline, CDR1 is SGHNT and CDR2 YYREEE (reference sequence). The CDR3 here is CASSLSLGTGQDTQYF. DNA of the CDR3: TGTGCCAGCAGCTTGAGTTTGGGGACAGGGCAGGATACGCAGTATTTT.

This clone was seen a single time. The genes are TRBV3-1 (or the pseudogene TRBV3-2) and TRBJ1-4; D call uncertain. V dropped 3 bases and J dropped 2 bases, with 13 bases sitting between them. Germline loops: CDR1 LGHDT, CDR2 YNNKEL (reference sequence). The CDR3 is made up of 16 amino acids. In nucleotides, the CDR3 is TGTGCCAGCAGCCACTCGGGGTCTGGGACTAATGAAAAACTGTTTTTT. It yields the protein CASSHSGSGTNEKLFF.

The chain is built from TRBV11-3 and TRBJ2-6; D call uncertain. The CDR3 contains 13 residues. Deletions cut 7 bases from V and 0 bases from J, with 4 bases between. Germline V gene lookup returns CDR1 SGHNT and CDR2 YENEEA. CDR3 bases: TGTGCCAGCACCCGCTCTGGGGCCAACGTCCTGACTTTC. It yields the protein CASTRSGANVLTF.

The chain is built from TRBV19 and TRBJ2-3; 8 bases match TRBD2. The germline CDR1 and CDR2 sequences are LNHDA and SQIVND (reference sequence). With V trimmed by 10 bases and J by 0 bases, 6 bases remained unmatched. The length of the CDR3 is 14 residues. CDR3 in amino acids: CATFSGVSTDTQYF. The CDR3 bases are TGTGCCACCTTTAGCGGGGTTAGCACAGATACGCAGTATTTT.

The rearrangement joins TRBV6-5 to TRBJ1-5; TRBD1 matches 9 bases. Germline V lookup: CDR1 MNHEY, CDR2 SVGAGI. The V and J ends lost 6 bases and 4 bases, in that order; junction bases with no gene match: 4. This CDR3 comprises 14 residues. The CDR3: CASSVTGGNQPQHF. The CDR3 DNA is TGTGCCAGCAGCGTGACAGGGGGAAATCAGCCCCAGCATTTT.

This CDR3 is CASSSGTGGQPQHF. CDR3 sequence (DNA): TGTGCCAGCAGCTCCGGGACAGGGGGACAGCCCCAGCATTTT. This chain links TRBV5-6 with TRBJ1-5; 11 bases agree with TRBD1. Germline-derived CDR1 and CDR2 are SGHDT and YYEEEE. This CDR3 is built from 14 residues. Germline trimming cut 3 bases from V and 7 bases from J; bases unmatched to any gene: 3.

V and J are TRBV5-6 and TRBJ1-5; TRBD1 might be the D (5 bases). This CDR3 is built from 14 residues. Between the trimmed V and J ends, which lost 1 base and 6 bases, there was a span of 11 bases. Germline CDR1 SGHDT, CDR2 YYEEEE. CDR3 bases: TGTGCCAGCAGCTTGTCAGGGTCTCTTCAGCCCCAGCATTTT. Residues: CASSLSGSLQPQHF. The full variable domain, rest sourced from reference TRBV5-6 and TRBJ1-5, is DAGVTQSPTHLIKTRGQQVTLRCSPKSGHDTVSWYQQALGQGPQFIFQYYEEEERQRGNFPDRFSGHQFPNYSSELNVNALLLGDSALYLCASSLSGSLQPQHFGDGTRLSIL.

This chain uses TRBV11-3 with TRBJ1-2; 9 nucleotides line up with TRBD1. The CDR3 covers 17 residues. The germline gives CDR1 SGHNT, CDR2 YENEEA. J gave up 0 bases and V 3 bases, and 8 bases lay outside the gene matches. The CDR3 spells CASSFSGTGFSNYGYTF. Written as DNA, the CDR3 is TGTGCCAGCAGCTTCTCCGGGACAGGGTTTTCTAACTATGGCTACACCTTC.

J is TRBJ2-1 and V is TRBV15; the match to TRBD2 covers 7 bases. V gave up 0 bases and J gave up 5 bases; unmatched junction bases: 4. Germline loops: CDR1 LNHNV, CDR2 YYDKDF (reference sequence). The CDR3 has 15 amino acids. CDR3 amino acids: CATSRDSGRDNEQFF. CDR3 nucleotides: TGTGCCACCAGCAGAGATAGCGGGCGGGACAATGAGCAGTTCTTC. The complete variable domain, with remaining parts taken from reference TRBV15 and TRBJ2-1, reads DAMVIQNPRYQVTQFGKPVTLSCSQTLNHNVMYWYQQKSSQAPKLLFHYYDKDFNNEADTPDNFQSRRPNTSFCFLDIRSPGLGDTAMYLCATSRDSGRDNEQFFGPGTRLTVL.

This chain links TRBV10-3 with TRBJ1-2, with D possibly matching TRBD1 (6 bases). V lost 2 bases, J lost 8 bases, and 18 bases lay in between. The germline CDR1 and CDR2 sequences are ENHRY and SYGVKD. This CDR3 is built from 15 residues. The CDR3 DNA follows: TGTGCCATCAGTGAGGCGACCCGAGGGGGTAGGGGCTACACCTTC. Its protein product is CAISEATRGGRGYTF.

This clone came up once. The rearrangement links TRBV5-1 to TRBJ2-1; possible D gene TRBD1, 5 bases. CDR3 length: 14 amino acids. Per germline, CDR1 SGHRS and CDR2 YFSETQ. Trimming took off 4 bases at V and 3 bases at J, with 11 bases between the two ends. CDR3 protein: CASSISTVYNEQFF. DNA of the CDR3: TGCGCCAGCAGCATCTCGACAGTCTACAATGAGCAGTTCTTC.

The rearrangement joins TRBV5-6 to TRBJ1-2; D is undetermined. This CDR3 comprises 12 residues. Germline CDR1 and CDR2: SGHDT and YYEEEE. The V end was cut by 0 bases, the J end by 4 bases, with 4 bases between. CDR3 bases: TGTGCCAGCAGCTTGGCAGGCTATGGCTACACCTTC. This codes for CASSLAGYGYTF. Full variable domain (missing parts from reference TRBV5-6 and TRBJ1-2): DAGVTQSPTHLIKTRGQQVTLRCSPKSGHDTVSWYQQALGQGPQFIFQYYEEEERQRGNFPDRFSGHQFPNYSSELNVNALLLGDSALYLCASSLAGYGYTFGSGTRLTVV.

The V and J genes are TRBV10-3 and TRBJ2-2; 12 nucleotides align to TRBD2. CDR1 ENHRY and CDR2 SYGVKD come from the germline V gene. The CDR3 extends over 19 amino acids. V was clipped by 3 bases and J by 0 bases; unmatched bases: 8. CDR3 nucleotide sequence: TGTGCCATCAGTGATTCTACGACTAGCGGGGGCGCGAACACCGGGGAGCTGTTTTTT. Its protein is CAISDSTTSGGANTGELFF.

This clone has only one observation. The chain joins TRBV11-2 to TRBJ2-2; D unclear. V lost 4 bases and J 0 bases, leaving 6 bases between the germline ends. CDR3 length: 14 amino acids. In germline, CDR1 is SGHAT, CDR2 FQNNGV. The CDR3 sequence: CASSYSTNTGELFF. Here the CDR3 DNA reads TGTGCCAGCAGCTATTCCACGAACACCGGGGAGCTGTTTTTT.

The chain uses TRBV29-1 and TRBJ1-2; 7 nucleotides match TRBD1. The CDR3 length is 12 residues. V was pared by 5 bases and J by 8 bases, with 8 bases of the junction left unmatched. The germline V gene has CDR1 SQVTM and CDR2 ANQGSEA. The CDR3 DNA sequence: TGCAGCGTTCGTGAGGGGGCTTACGGCTACACCTTC. The encoded protein is CSVREGAYGYTF. Variable domain in full (rest from reference TRBV29-1 and TRBJ1-2): SAVISQKPSRDICQRGTSLTIQCQVDSQVTMMFWYRQQPGQSLTLIATANQGSEATYESGFVIDKFPISRPNLTFSTLTVSNMSPEDSSIYLCSVREGAYGYTFGSGTRLTVV.

In this sample, this clone turned up once. CDR3 amino acids: CASSYSPGRVDTIYF. The CDR3 nucleotides are TGTGCCAGCAGTTACTCTCCAGGGCGAGTAGACACCATATATTTT. The chain has TRBV6-5 and TRBJ1-3, with D possibly TRBD1 on 5 matching bases. The CDR3 has 15 residues. CDR1 and CDR2 (germline): MNHEY, SVGAGI. The germline V and J ends were trimmed by 0 bases and 8 bases, with 14 bases remaining between them.

The rearrangement links TRBV5-6 to TRBJ1-2; D unclear. Germline CDR1 is SGHDT and CDR2 is YYEEEE. V shed 7 bases and J shed 1 base, with 5 bases lying between them. CDR3 length: 11 amino acids. The CDR3 DNA sequence: TGTGCCAGCCGAGGTAACTATGGCTACACCTTC. Amino acid sequence: CASRGNYGYTF.

The chain employs TRBV29-1 and TRBJ1-1, with 7 bases matching TRBD1. Germline-derived CDR1 and CDR2 are SQVTM and ANQGSEA. V was clipped by 7 bases and J by 2 bases; unmatched bases: 13. The CDR3 covers 15 residues. CDR3 protein: CSAQKGAGGNTEAFF. The CDR3 DNA follows: TGCAGCGCTCAGAAGGGGGCCGGGGGTAACACTGAAGCTTTCTTT.

The chain combines TRBV2 with TRBJ1-2, with D perhaps matching TRBD1 (5 bases). Trimming shortened V by 3 bases and J by 7 bases, and 12 bases separated the two germline ends. Germline CDR1 and CDR2: SNHLY and FYNNEI. CDR3 length equals 13 residues. CDR3: CASSEGGIVGYTF. The CDR3 bases are TGTGCCAGCAGTGAGGGGGGGATTGTTGGCTACACCTTC.

This clone has only a few counts. The chain is built from TRBV9 and TRBJ2-7, with a tentative D call TRBD1 (6 bases). CDR1 SGDLS and CDR2 YYNGEE come from the germline V gene. V was clipped by 4 bases and J by 6 bases, with 23 bases between them. The CDR3 runs 16 residues. The CDR3 reads CASSPQTTGGRAEQYF. CDR3 DNA sequence: TGTGCCAGCAGCCCCCAGACGACAGGAGGACGCGCCGAGCAGTACTTC.

This clone is a singleton in its sample. The chain is built from TRBV6-4 and TRBJ2-6, with D unresolved. Germline V gene lookup returns CDR1 MRHNA and CDR2 SNTAGT. This CDR3 has 19 residues. V was shortened by 3 bases and J by 0 bases, with 18 bases between the two germline ends. In DNA form, the CDR3 reads TGTGCCAGCAGTGAATTCCCCAGGCGTCGTGACTCTGGGGCCAACGTCCTGACTTTC. This encodes CASSEFPRRRDSGANVLTF.

This rearrangement joins TRBV3-1 (or the pseudogene TRBV3-2) to TRBJ2-6, with 10 nucleotides matching TRBD1. V lost 4 bases to trimming and J lost 2 bases; unmatched junction nucleotides: 5. This CDR3 has 17 residues. Per the germline V gene, CDR1 is LGHDT and CDR2 is YNNKEL (reference sequence). CDR3: CASSLGQGGTGANVLTF. The CDR3, as DNA: TGTGCCAGCAGCCTAGGACAGGGGGGAACTGGGGCCAACGTCCTGACTTTC.